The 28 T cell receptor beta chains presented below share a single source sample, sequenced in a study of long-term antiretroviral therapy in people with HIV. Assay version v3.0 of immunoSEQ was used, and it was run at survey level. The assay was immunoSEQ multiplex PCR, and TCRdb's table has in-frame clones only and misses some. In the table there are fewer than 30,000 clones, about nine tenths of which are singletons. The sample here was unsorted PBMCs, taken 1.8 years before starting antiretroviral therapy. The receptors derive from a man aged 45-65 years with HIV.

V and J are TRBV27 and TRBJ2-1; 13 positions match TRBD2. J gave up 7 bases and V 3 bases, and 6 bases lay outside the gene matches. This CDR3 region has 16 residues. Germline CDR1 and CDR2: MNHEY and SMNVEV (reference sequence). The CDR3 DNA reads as TGTGCCAGCAGTTTCCGCGGGACTAGCGGGGATAATGAGCAGTTCTTC. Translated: CASSFRGTSGDNEQFF.

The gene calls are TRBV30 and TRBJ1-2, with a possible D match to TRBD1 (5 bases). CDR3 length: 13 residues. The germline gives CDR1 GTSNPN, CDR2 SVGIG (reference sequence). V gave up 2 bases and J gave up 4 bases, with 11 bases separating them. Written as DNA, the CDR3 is TGTGCCTGGAGTCGGCCCGGGGCCTATGGCTACACCTTC. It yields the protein CAWSRPGAYGYTF.

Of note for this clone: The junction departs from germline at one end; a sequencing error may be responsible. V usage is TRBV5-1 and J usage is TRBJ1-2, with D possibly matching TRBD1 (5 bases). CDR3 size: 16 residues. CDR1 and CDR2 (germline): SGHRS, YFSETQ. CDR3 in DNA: TGCGCCAGCGGCGGGGGGAGCCGGGCCCAGGGTTATGACTACACCTTC. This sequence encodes CASGGGSRAQGYDYTF.

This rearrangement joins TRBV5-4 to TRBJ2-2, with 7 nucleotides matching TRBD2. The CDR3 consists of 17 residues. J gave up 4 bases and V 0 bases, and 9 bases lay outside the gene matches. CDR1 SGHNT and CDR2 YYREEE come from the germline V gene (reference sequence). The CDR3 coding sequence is TGTGCCAGCAGCTTGGCCTTAGGACTAGAAGGCACCGGGGAGCTGTTTTTT. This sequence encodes CASSLALGLEGTGELFF.

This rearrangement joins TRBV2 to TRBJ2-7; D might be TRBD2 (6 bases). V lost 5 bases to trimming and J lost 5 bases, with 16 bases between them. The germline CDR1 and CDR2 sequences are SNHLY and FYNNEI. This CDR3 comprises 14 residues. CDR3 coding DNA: TGTGCCAGCAGTCCCCGAGGAGGGCTAGACGAGCAGTACTTC. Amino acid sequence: CASSPRGGLDEQYF.

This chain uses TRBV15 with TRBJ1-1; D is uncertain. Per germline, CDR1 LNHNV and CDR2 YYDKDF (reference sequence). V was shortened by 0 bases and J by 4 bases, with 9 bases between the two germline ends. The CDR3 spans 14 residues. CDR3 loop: CATSRDGWSTEAFF. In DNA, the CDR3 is TGTGCCACCAGCAGAGATGGATGGAGCACTGAAGCTTTCTTT.

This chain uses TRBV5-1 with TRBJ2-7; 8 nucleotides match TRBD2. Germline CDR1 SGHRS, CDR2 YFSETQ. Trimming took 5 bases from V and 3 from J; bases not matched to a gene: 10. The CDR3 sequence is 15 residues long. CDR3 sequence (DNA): TGCGCCAGCAGGAGTACTAGCGGTATAAACTACGAGCAGTACTTC. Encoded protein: CASRSTSGINYEQYF.

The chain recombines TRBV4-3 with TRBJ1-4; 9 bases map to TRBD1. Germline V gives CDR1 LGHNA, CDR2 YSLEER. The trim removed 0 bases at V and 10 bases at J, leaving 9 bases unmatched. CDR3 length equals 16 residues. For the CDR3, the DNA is TGCGCCAGCAGCCAAGAACCCCGGGACAGGGCGGGAAAACTGTTTTTT. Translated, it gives CASSQEPRDRAGKLFF.

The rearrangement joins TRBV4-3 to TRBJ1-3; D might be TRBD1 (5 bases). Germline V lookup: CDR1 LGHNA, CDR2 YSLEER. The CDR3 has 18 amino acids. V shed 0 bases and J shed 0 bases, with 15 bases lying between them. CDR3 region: CASSQEGLGLSSGNTIYF. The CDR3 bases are TGCGCCAGCAGCCAAGAGGGGCTGGGGCTTAGCTCTGGAAACACCATATATTTT.

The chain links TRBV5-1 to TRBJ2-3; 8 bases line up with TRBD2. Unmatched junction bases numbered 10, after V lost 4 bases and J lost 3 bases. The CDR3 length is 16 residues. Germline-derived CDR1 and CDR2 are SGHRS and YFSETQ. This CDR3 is CASSQRSGRGTDTQYF. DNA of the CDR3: TGCGCCAGCAGCCAACGGAGCGGGAGAGGTACAGATACGCAGTATTTT.

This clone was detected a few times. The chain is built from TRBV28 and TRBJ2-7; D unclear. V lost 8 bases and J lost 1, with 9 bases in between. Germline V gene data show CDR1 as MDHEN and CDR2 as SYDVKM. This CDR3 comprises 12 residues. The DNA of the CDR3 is TGTGCCAGCGGTAGCTATTCCTACGAGCAGTACTTC. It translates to CASGSYSYEQYF.

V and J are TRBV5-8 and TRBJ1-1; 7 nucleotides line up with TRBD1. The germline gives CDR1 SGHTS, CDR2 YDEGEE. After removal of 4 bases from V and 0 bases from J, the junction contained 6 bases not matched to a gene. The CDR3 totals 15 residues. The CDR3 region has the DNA TGTGCCAGCAGCCAACGAACAGGGGTGAACACTGAAGCTTTCTTT. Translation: CASSQRTGVNTEAFF.

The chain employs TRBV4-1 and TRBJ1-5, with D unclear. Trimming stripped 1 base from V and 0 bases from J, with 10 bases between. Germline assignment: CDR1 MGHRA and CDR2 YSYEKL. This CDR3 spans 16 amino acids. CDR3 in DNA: TGCGCCAGCAGCCAAGTAACGGAGTATAGCAATCAGCCCCAGCATTTT. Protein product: CASSQVTEYSNQPQHF.

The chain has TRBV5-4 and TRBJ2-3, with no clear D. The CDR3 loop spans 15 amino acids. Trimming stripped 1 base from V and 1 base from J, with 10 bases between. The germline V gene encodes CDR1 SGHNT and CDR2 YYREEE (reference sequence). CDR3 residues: CASSLSDPGTDTQYF. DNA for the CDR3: TGTGCCAGCAGCTTGTCGGATCCTGGCACAGATACGCAGTATTTT.

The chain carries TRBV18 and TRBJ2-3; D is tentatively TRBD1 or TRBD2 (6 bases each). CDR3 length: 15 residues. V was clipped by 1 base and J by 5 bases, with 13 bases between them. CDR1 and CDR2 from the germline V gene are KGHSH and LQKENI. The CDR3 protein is CASSPLSGALDTQYF. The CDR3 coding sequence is TGTGCCAGCTCACCACTCTCGGGGGCGTTAGATACGCAGTATTTT. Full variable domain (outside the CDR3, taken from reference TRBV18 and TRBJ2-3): NAGVMQNPRHLVRRRGQEARLRCSPMKGHSHVYWYRQLPEEGLKFMVYLQKENIIDESGMPKERFSAEFPKEGPSILRIQQVVRGDSAAYFCASSPLSGALDTQYFGPGTRLTVL.

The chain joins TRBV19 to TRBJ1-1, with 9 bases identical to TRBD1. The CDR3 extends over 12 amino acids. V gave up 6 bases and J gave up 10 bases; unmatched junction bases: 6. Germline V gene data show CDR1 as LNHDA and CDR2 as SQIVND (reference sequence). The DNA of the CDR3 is TGTGCCAGTAGAGGATTGGACAGGGGAGCTTTCTTT. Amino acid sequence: CASRGLDRGAFF.

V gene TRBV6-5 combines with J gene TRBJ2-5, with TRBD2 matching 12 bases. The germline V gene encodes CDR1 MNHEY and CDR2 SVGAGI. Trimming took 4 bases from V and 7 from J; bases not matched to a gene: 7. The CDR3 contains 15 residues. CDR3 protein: CASSSTSGGPGTQYF. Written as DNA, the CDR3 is TGTGCCAGCAGTTCCACTAGCGGGGGGCCAGGGACCCAGTACTTC.

The CDR3 coding sequence is TGTGCCAGTAGCAATACCGCGGCAGGGGCCCTCTATGGCTACACCTTC. It specifies CASSNTAAGALYGYTF. The chain is built from TRBV19 and TRBJ1-2; possible D gene TRBD1, 6 bases. CDR3 length equals 16 residues. Germline assignment: CDR1 LNHDA and CDR2 SQIVND (reference sequence). Trimming took off 6 bases at V and 4 bases at J, with 21 bases between the two ends.

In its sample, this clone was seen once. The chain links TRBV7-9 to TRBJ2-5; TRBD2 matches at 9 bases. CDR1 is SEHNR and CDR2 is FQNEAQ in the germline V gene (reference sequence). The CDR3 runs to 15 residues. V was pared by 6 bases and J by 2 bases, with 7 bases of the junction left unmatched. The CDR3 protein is CASSWAGGPQETQYF. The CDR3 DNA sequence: TGTGCCAGCAGTTGGGCGGGGGGGCCTCAAGAGACCCAGTACTTC.

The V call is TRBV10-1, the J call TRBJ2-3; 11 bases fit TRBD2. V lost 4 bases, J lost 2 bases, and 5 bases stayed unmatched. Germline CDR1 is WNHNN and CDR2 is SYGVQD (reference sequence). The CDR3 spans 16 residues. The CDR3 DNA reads TGCGCCAGCAGTGGGGGGACTAGCGGATACACAGATACGCAGTATTTT. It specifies CASSGGTSGYTDTQYF.

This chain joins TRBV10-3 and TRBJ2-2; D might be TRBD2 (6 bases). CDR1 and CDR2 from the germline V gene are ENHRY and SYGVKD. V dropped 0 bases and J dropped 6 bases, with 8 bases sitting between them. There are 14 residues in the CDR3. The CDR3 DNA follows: TGTGCCATCAGTGAGTCGGGAGGCCCCGGGGAGCTGTTTTTT. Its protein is CAISESGGPGELFF.

CDR3 sequence reads: CASSPQTGLNRDTIYF. CDR3 nucleotides: TGTGCCAGCTCACCACAAACGGGCCTTAACAGGGACACCATATATTTT. The V and J genes are TRBV18 and TRBJ1-3, with a possible D match to TRBD1 (6 bases). The V end was cut by 1 base, the J end by 8 bases, with 18 bases between. This CDR3 contains 16 residues. Germline values: CDR1 KGHSH, CDR2 LQKENI.

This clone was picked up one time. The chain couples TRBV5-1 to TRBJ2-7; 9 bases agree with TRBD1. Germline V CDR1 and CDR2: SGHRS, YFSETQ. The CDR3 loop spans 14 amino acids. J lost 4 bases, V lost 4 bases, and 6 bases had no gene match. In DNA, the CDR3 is TGCGCCAGCAGCCGATCGACAGGGGGATACGAGCAGTACTTC. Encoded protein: CASSRSTGGYEQYF. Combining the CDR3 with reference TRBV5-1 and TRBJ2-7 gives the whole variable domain KAGVTQTPRYLIKTRGQQVTLSCSPISGHRSVSWYQQTPGQGLQFLFEYFSETQRNKGNFPGRFSGRQFSNSRSEMNVSTLELGDSALYLCASSRSTGGYEQYFGPGTRLTVT.

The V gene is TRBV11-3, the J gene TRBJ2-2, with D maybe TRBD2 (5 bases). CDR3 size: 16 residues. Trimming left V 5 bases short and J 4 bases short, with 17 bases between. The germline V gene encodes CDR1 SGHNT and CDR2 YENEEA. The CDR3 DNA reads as TGTGCCAGCAGCCTCCCCCCTAGCCGCGGCACCGGGGAGCTGTTTTTT. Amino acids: CASSLPPSRGTGELFF.

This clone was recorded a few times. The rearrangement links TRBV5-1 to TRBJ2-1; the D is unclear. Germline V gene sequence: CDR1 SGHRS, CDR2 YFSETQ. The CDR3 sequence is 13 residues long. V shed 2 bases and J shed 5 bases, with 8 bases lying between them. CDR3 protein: CASSFVGNNEQFF. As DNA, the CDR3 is TGCGCCAGCAGCTTTGTGGGGAACAATGAGCAGTTCTTC. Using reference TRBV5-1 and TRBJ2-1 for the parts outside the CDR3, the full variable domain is KAGVTQTPRYLIKTRGQQVTLSCSPISGHRSVSWYQQTPGQGLQFLFEYFSETQRNKGNFPGRFSGRQFSNSRSEMNVSTLELGDSALYLCASSFVGNNEQFFGPGTRLTVL.

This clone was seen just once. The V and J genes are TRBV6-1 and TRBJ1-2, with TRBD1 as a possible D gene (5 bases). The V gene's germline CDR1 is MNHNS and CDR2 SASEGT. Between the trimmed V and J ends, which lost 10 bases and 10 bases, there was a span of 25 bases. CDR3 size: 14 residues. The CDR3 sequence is CATRDLRLYVDYTF. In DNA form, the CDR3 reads TGTGCCACCCGGGACCTGCGGCTCTATGTCGACTACACCTTC.

CDR3 nucleotides: TGTGCCAGCACCCCAGGGGGTTCGGTGAACACTGAAGCTTTCTTT. Translation: CASTPGGSVNTEAFF. V and J are TRBV27 and TRBJ1-1; TRBD1 matches 7 bases. Germline lookup yields CDR1 MNHEY and CDR2 SMNVEV (reference sequence). This CDR3 is 15 amino acids long. Trimming cost V 7 bases and J 0 bases; bases outside gene matches: 8.

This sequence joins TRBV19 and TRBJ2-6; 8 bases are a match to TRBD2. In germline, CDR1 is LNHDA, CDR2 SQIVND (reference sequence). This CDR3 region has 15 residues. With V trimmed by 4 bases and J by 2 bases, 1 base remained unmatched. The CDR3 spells CASSNSGAGANVLTF. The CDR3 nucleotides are TGTGCCAGTAGTAATAGCGGGGCTGGGGCCAACGTCCTGACTTTC.